This is a list of T cell receptor beta chains from one sample in a study of cytomegalovirus exposure and HLA in healthy donors. This table comes from immunoSEQ multiplex PCR, and its TCRdb copy is limited to in-frame clones, with some not included. The sample records some 140,000 clones, 80% to 90% being singletons. The sequenced material came from PBMCs. The receptors derive from a woman aged 25 to 39 in good health and CMV-seronegative. Both conserved end residues are part of each CDR3. A D gene is named only where the DNA matches it firmly. Clone size, where shown, is once, few, many, or a class for clones that have expanded.

D gene: TRBD1
J gene: TRBJ2-7
CDR3 length: 14
clone size: NA
V gene: TRBV28
CDR3 protein: CASSLRQGTYEQYF
CDR3 DNA: TGTGCCAGCAGTTTGAGACAGGGGACCTACGAGCAGTACTTC

D gene: NA
J gene: TRBJ2-3
CDR3 length: 15
clone size: NA
V gene: TRBV30
CDR3 protein: CAWSTTRGGTDTQYF
CDR3 DNA: TGTGCCTGGAGTACGACACGGGGTGGTACAGATACGCAGTATTTT

D gene: TRBD2
J gene: TRBJ2-3
CDR3 length: 17
clone size: NA
V gene: TRBV7-3
CDR3 protein: CASSSPQSGGLVDTQYF
CDR3 DNA: TGTGCCAGCAGCTCCCCCCAGAGCGGGGGGCTGGTAGATACGCAGTATTTT

D gene: TRBD1
J gene: TRBJ2-7
CDR3 length: 16
clone size: NA
V gene: TRBV7-8
CDR3 protein: CASSLGRDRQTYEQYF
CDR3 DNA: TGTGCCAGCAGCTTAGGAAGGGACAGACAAACCTACGAGCAGTACTTC

D gene: NA
J gene: TRBJ1-3
CDR3 length: 13
clone size: NA
V gene: TRBV29-1
CDR3 protein: CSVSQVAGNTIYF
CDR3 DNA: TGCAGCGTTAGTCAGGTTGCTGGAAACACCATATATTTT

D gene: NA
J gene: TRBJ1-2
CDR3 length: 15
clone size: NA
V gene: TRBV6-5
CDR3 protein: CASSYNGVTNYGYTF
CDR3 DNA: TGTGCCAGCAGTTATAACGGGGTTACTAACTATGGCTACACCTTC

D gene: NA
J gene: TRBJ1-1
CDR3 length: 17
clone size: NA
V gene: TRBV7-9
CDR3 protein: CASSRDRPRELNTEAFF
CDR3 DNA: TGTGCCAGCAGCCGAGACAGGCCCCGAGAACTGAACACTGAAGCTTTCTTT

D gene: NA
J gene: TRBJ1-5
CDR3 length: 14
clone size: NA
V gene: TRBV6-1
CDR3 protein: CASWGEYSNQPQHF
CDR3 DNA: TGTGCCAGCTGGGGCGAGTATAGCAATCAGCCCCAGCATTTT

D gene: NA
J gene: TRBJ1-5
CDR3 length: 13
clone size: NA
V gene: TRBV11-2
CDR3 protein: CASSLAINQPQHF
CDR3 DNA: TGTGCCAGCAGCTTAGCCATCAATCAGCCCCAGCATTTT

D gene: TRBD1
J gene: TRBJ1-2
CDR3 length: 13
clone size: NA
V gene: TRBV4-3
CDR3 protein: CASSQEGGRGYTF
CDR3 DNA: TGCGCCAGCAGCCAAGAAGGGGGCCGAGGCTACACCTTC

D gene: NA
J gene: TRBJ1-1
CDR3 length: 13
clone size: NA
V gene: TRBV19
CDR3 protein: CASSARENTEAFF
CDR3 DNA: TGTGCCAGTAGTGCCAGGGAGAACACTGAAGCTTTCTTT

D gene: TRBD2
J gene: TRBJ2-3
CDR3 length: 16
clone size: NA
V gene: TRBV7-9
CDR3 protein: CASSSLGGGGTDTQYF
CDR3 DNA: TGTGCCAGCAGCTCTCTGGGGGGGGGAGGCACAGATACGCAGTATTTT

D gene: NA
J gene: TRBJ2-7
CDR3 length: 14
clone size: once
V gene: TRBV5-1
CDR3 protein: CASSLEFTGYEQYF
CDR3 DNA: TGCGCCAGCAGCTTGGAATTTACAGGGTACGAGCAGTACTTC

D gene: NA
J gene: TRBJ2-5
CDR3 length: 12
clone size: NA
V gene: TRBV2
CDR3 protein: CASRGLQETQYF
CDR3 DNA: TGTGCCAGCAGGGGACTCCAAGAGACCCAGTACTTC

D gene: NA
J gene: TRBJ1-1
CDR3 length: 13
clone size: once
V gene: TRBV7-2
CDR3 protein: CASSAQLNTEAFF
CDR3 DNA: TGTGCCAGCAGCGCACAATTGAACACTGAAGCTTTCTTT

D gene: NA
J gene: TRBJ2-7
CDR3 length: 13
clone size: NA
V gene: TRBV18
CDR3 protein: CASSNQARGEQYF
CDR3 DNA: TGTGCCAGCTCGAATCAGGCTCGGGGCGAGCAGTACTTC

D gene: NA
J gene: TRBJ1-1
CDR3 length: 16
clone size: NA
V gene: TRBV14
CDR3 protein: CASSPPRGRLNTEAFF
CDR3 DNA: TGTGCCAGCAGCCCTCCGCGGGGACGACTGAACACTGAAGCTTTCTTT

D gene: TRBD2
J gene: TRBJ2-5
CDR3 length: 13
clone size: NA
V gene: TRBV10-3
CDR3 protein: CAISGRRSETQYF
CDR3 DNA: TGTGCCATCAGCGGGAGGAGGAGCGAGACCCAGTACTTC

D gene: NA
J gene: TRBJ2-3
CDR3 length: 12
clone size: NA
V gene: TRBV19
CDR3 protein: CASSIPLSAQYF
CDR3 DNA: TGTGCCAGTAGTATTCCGCTCTCGGCGCAGTATTTT

D gene: NA
J gene: TRBJ2-2
CDR3 length: 14
clone size: NA
V gene: TRBV6-1
CDR3 protein: CASIGRGDTGELFF
CDR3 DNA: TGTGCCAGCATAGGCAGGGGTGACACCGGGGAGCTGTTTTTT

D gene: TRBD1
J gene: TRBJ1-2
CDR3 length: 17
clone size: NA
V gene: TRBV15
CDR3 protein: CATSRTHDRALNYGYTF
CDR3 DNA: TGTGCCACCAGCAGAACGCACGACAGGGCCCTTAACTATGGCTACACCTTC

D gene: NA
J gene: TRBJ2-2
CDR3 length: 16
clone size: NA
V gene: TRBV5-1
CDR3 protein: CASSLVRDSNTGELFF
CDR3 DNA: TGCGCCAGCAGCTTGGTCCGGGATTCGAACACCGGGGAGCTGTTTTTT

D gene: TRBD1
J gene: TRBJ1-2
CDR3 length: 16
clone size: NA
V gene: TRBV5-1
CDR3 protein: CASSFGADRAVYGYTF
CDR3 DNA: TGCGCCAGCAGCTTTGGGGCGGACAGGGCCGTTTATGGCTACACCTTC

D gene: NA
J gene: TRBJ2-1
CDR3 length: 13
clone size: NA
V gene: TRBV7-3
CDR3 protein: CASSSNRDNEQFF
CDR3 DNA: TGTGCCAGCAGCTCGAACAGGGACAATGAGCAGTTCTTC

D gene: NA
J gene: TRBJ1-2
CDR3 length: 13
clone size: NA
V gene: TRBV5-4
CDR3 protein: CASSLIRGYGYTF
CDR3 DNA: TGTGCCAGCAGCTTGATCAGGGGCTACGGCTACACCTTC

D gene: NA
J gene: TRBJ2-2
CDR3 length: 14
clone size: NA
V gene: TRBV11-2
CDR3 protein: CASSLVGSTGELFF
CDR3 DNA: TGTGCCAGCAGCTTAGTTGGCAGCACCGGGGAGCTGTTTTTT

D gene: TRBD1
J gene: TRBJ1-5
CDR3 length: 15
clone size: few
V gene: TRBV2
CDR3 protein: CASSDRDRGSQPQHF
CDR3 DNA: TGTGCCAGCAGTGACCGGGACAGGGGTAGTCAGCCCCAGCATTTT

D gene: NA
J gene: TRBJ1-2
CDR3 length: 16
clone size: few
V gene: TRBV7-6
CDR3 protein: CASSLASGALGYGYTF
CDR3 DNA: TGTGCCAGCAGCTTAGCAAGTGGGGCTCTGGGCTATGGCTACACCTTC

D gene: TRBD2
J gene: TRBJ2-1
CDR3 length: 16
clone size: NA
V gene: TRBV7-3
CDR3 protein: CASSPAGLASLNEQFF
CDR3 DNA: TGTGCCAGCAGCCCCGCTGGACTAGCGAGCCTCAATGAGCAGTTCTTC

D gene: NA
J gene: TRBJ2-7
CDR3 length: 14
clone size: NA
V gene: TRBV27
CDR3 protein: CASSFLGTSYEQYF
CDR3 DNA: TGTGCCAGCAGTTTTTTAGGGACATCGTACGAGCAGTACTTC

D gene: TRBD1
J gene: TRBJ2-2
CDR3 length: 14
clone size: NA
V gene: TRBV29-1
CDR3 protein: CSVGQSIRLGELFF
CDR3 DNA: TGCAGCGTGGGACAGTCGATTAGGCTCGGGGAGCTGTTTTTT

D gene: TRBD1
J gene: TRBJ2-3
CDR3 length: 15
clone size: NA
V gene: TRBV6-5
CDR3 protein: CASRRTGQGTDTQYF
CDR3 DNA: TGTGCCAGCAGGAGAACGGGACAGGGGACAGATACGCAGTATTTT

D gene: NA
J gene: TRBJ1-5
CDR3 length: 16
clone size: NA
V gene: TRBV5-8
CDR3 protein: CASSLGRRRGNQPQHF
CDR3 DNA: TGTGCCAGCAGCTTGGGCAGGAGGCGCGGCAATCAGCCCCAGCATTTT

D gene: TRBD1
J gene: TRBJ1-2
CDR3 length: 17
clone size: NA
V gene: TRBV5-6
CDR3 protein: CASSTYRGGQGIYGYTF
CDR3 DNA: TGTGCCAGCAGCACGTATCGCGGCGGACAGGGCATCTATGGCTACACCTTC

D gene: NA
J gene: TRBJ1-4
CDR3 length: 18
clone size: NA
V gene: TRBV2
CDR3 protein: CASSGGMGTKFGSEKLFF
CDR3 DNA: TGTGCCAGCAGTGGGGGTATGGGGACAAAATTCGGCTCTGAAAAACTGTTTTTT

D gene: TRBD2
J gene: TRBJ2-2
CDR3 length: 16
clone size: NA
V gene: TRBV4-3
CDR3 protein: CASSQLGGGDTGELFF
CDR3 DNA: TGCGCCAGCAGCCAGCTGGGGGGAGGGGACACCGGGGAGCTGTTTTTT